A selection of T cell receptor beta chains follows, all from one sample in a study of T cell repertoires in cytomegalovirus infection. TCRdb recomputed calls from the reads with MiXCR, one row per CDR3 protein. The data show 370,000 or so distinct CDR3 sequences, with around a third seen just once and about 13% held by the top ten. Their specific antigens are unknown. The specimen was cultured PBMCs, collected from culture after CMV antigen stimulation. These receptor sequences come from a human donor in good health (CMV status not recorded). Some clones in this sample may be carry-over from other donors' samples. The CDR3 runs from the conserved cysteine through the conserved F or W. The D gene is left open where the match is weak. Clone sizes are given selectively: once, few, many, or a class where the clone is expanded.

>-|TRBV7-9|TRBJ1-2|-
CASSFEGYTF
TGTGCCAGCAGCTTTGAAGGCTACACCTTC
>-|TRBV18|TRBJ1-2|-
CASSPPNGYGYTF
TGTGCCAGCTCACCACCGAATGGCTATGGCTACACCTTC
>-|TRBV7-2|TRBJ2-3|-
CASSLVGLGGTDTQYF
TGTGCCAGCAGCTTAGTGGGGCTTGGAGGCACAGATACGCAGTATTTT
>-|TRBV5-1|TRBJ1-2|once
CASSPQGLRTAFSYGYTF
TGCGCCAGCAGCCCTCAGGGGCTTAGGACCGCCTTCTCCTATGGCTACACCTTC
>-|TRBV6-1|TRBJ1-2|few
CASSPDYYGYTF
TGTGCCAGCAGTCCTGACTACTATGGCTACACCTTC
>-|TRBV29-1|TRBJ2-7|-
CSVASPSAAYEQYF
TGCAGCGTTGCCTCTCCTAGCGCAGCCTACGAGCAGTACTTC
>-|TRBV18|TRBJ1-4|-
CASSPQGVLDEKLFF
TGTGCCAGCTCACCACAGGGGGTCCTAGATGAAAAACTGTTTTTT
>TRBD1|TRBV5-6|TRBJ1-5|-
CASSWGTGTNQPQHF
TGTGCCAGCAGCTGGGGGACAGGGACGAATCAGCCCCAGCATTTT
>TRBD2|TRBV19|TRBJ2-1|few
CASRPGGLAGVRPNDEQFF
TGTGCCAGTAGGCCAGGGGGACTAGCGGGAGTAAGGCCGAACGATGAGCAGTTCTTC
>TRBD2|TRBV2|TRBJ2-5|-
CASSESGAGSGETQYF
TGTGCCAGCAGTGAATCGGGAGCGGGGTCTGGAGAGACCCAGTACTTC
>-|TRBV12-3/TRBV12-4|TRBJ2-7|-
CASGPSMYEQYF
TGTGCCAGTGGACCGTCGATGTACGAGCAGTACTTC
>TRBD1|TRBV27|TRBJ1-2|-
CASSLWGTGGYGYTF
TGTGCCAGCAGTTTATGGGGGACAGGGGGCTATGGCTACACCTTC
>TRBD2|TRBV4-3|TRBJ2-7|many
CASSPSFPAGLVLGEQYF
TGCGCCAGCAGCCCCTCCTTCCCCGCGGGACTAGTCCTTGGCGAGCAGTACTTC
>-|TRBV9|TRBJ2-1|-
CASSSDWRRSYNEQFF
TGTGCCAGCAGCTCGGACTGGCGTCGGTCCTACAATGAGCAGTTCTTC
>-|TRBV4-2|TRBJ2-6|-
CASSQLRGDAGANVLTF
TGTGCCAGCAGCCAATTGAGAGGGGATGCTGGGGCCAACGTCCTGACTTTC
>TRBD2|TRBV6-5|TRBJ2-2|-
CASTPGLAVNTGELFF
TGTGCCAGCACTCCGGGACTAGCGGTGAACACCGGGGAGCTGTTTTTT
>TRBD1|TRBV28|TRBJ1-5|-
CASSLQGANGNQPQHF
TGTGCCAGCAGTTTGCAGGGGGCAAATGGCAATCAGCCCCAGCATTTT
>-|TRBV19|TRBJ1-2|few
CASSIDGRNYGYTF
TGTGCCAGTAGTATAGATGGGAGGAACTATGGCTACACCTTC
>TRBD1|TRBV28|TRBJ2-7|few
CASSNARDRGLYEQYF
TGTGCCAGCAGCAACGCTCGGGACAGGGGGCTCTACGAGCAGTACTTC
>-|TRBV10-3|TRBJ1-5|few
CAIRPRADSMLGFRQPQHF
TGTGCCATCAGACCACGGGCCGATTCCATGTTGGGTTTTAGACAGCCCCAGCATTTT
>TRBD1|TRBV7-8|TRBJ2-4|-
CASSSLDRAQGIQYF
TGTGCCAGCAGCTCCCTGGACAGGGCGCAAGGCATTCAGTACTTC
>TRBD2|TRBV5-4|TRBJ2-1|many
CASSPTSGRSDEQFF
TGTGCCAGCAGCCCAACTAGCGGGAGGAGCGATGAGCAGTTCTTC
>TRBD2|TRBV7-9|TRBJ2-1|few
CASTTGGREQFF
TGTGCCAGCACCACGGGGGGACGTGAGCAGTTCTTC
>TRBD2|TRBV6-2/TRBV6-3|TRBJ2-1|few
CASSSWTSGRGNEQFF
TGTGCCAGCAGTTCTTGGACTAGCGGGAGGGGGAATGAGCAGTTCTTC
>TRBD2|TRBV4-2|TRBJ2-7|-
CASSQDRRKPSGRNEQYF
TGTGCCAGCAGCCAAGATCGGAGGAAACCTAGCGGGAGAAACGAGCAGTACTTC
>TRBD2|TRBV11-2|TRBJ2-7|-
CASSRGAGGRDEQYF
TGTGCCAGCAGTCGCGGAGCGGGAGGGCGGGACGAGCAGTACTTC
>-|TRBV19|TRBJ2-5|-
CATSGGFQETQYF
TGTGCCACCTCTGGGGGGTTTCAAGAGACCCAGTACTTC